These 12 T cell receptor beta chains were all obtained from the same sample, sequenced in a study of human T cells and chemical hapten exposure. Time point specified: patch test 1, 2 weeks after DPC sensitization. Indicated treatment: therapeutic diphenylcyclopropenone sensitization with weekly scalp DPC. TCRdb itself ran the RACE reads through MiXCR, one entry per CDR3 protein. The repertoire has some 340,000 distinct CDR3 sequences, under 9% of them found once; the top ten carry approximately 8%. Sequencing was performed on whole blood, taken in connection with sensitization to the hapten diphenylcyclopropenone (DPC). The receptors originated from a woman younger than 35 with alopecia areata. Some clones in this sample may be carry-over from other donors' samples.

The chain has TRBV25-1 and TRBJ1-2; 7 bases are a match to TRBD1. Trimming removed 3 bases from V and 2 bases from J; junction bases left unmatched: 9. This CDR3 contains 16 residues. The germline CDR1 and CDR2 sequences are MGHDK and SYGVNS. The CDR3 is CASSDTDRDLNYGYTF. The CDR3 nucleotides read TGTGCCAGCAGTGATACAGACAGGGATCTAAACTATGGCTACACCTTC.

There are a few counts of this clonotype. The J gene is TRBJ1-5, the V gene TRBV25-1; no definite D call. Between the trimmed V and J ends, which lost 2 bases and 0 bases, there was a span of 11 bases. CDR3 length equals 16 residues. CDR1 and CDR2 from the germline V gene are MGHDK and SYGVNS. The CDR3 DNA sequence: TGTGCCAGCAGTGAAGAGGGTGCGGGTAGCAATCAGCCCCAGCATTTT. It specifies CASSEEGAGSNQPQHF.

This clonotype was seen many times. V and J are TRBV3-1 and TRBJ2-3, with D uncertain. Trimming left V 2 bases short and J 6 bases short, with 3 bases between. The CDR3 runs 11 residues. Germline CDR1 is LGHDT and CDR2 is YNNKEL (reference sequence). The CDR3 is CASSQMDTQYF. CDR3 nucleotide sequence: TGTGCCAGCAGCCAAATGGATACGCAGTATTTT.

The chain carries TRBV4-3 and TRBJ2-7; no reliable D call. Trimming left V 2 bases short and J 6 bases short, with 14 bases between. CDR1 LGHNA and CDR2 YSLEER come from the germline V gene. CDR3 length equals 14 residues. This chain's CDR3 is CASSQNGLKAEQYF. CDR3 nucleotides: TGCGCCAGCAGCCAAAATGGTCTTAAGGCCGAGCAGTACTTC.

This clonotype occurred many times. The genes are TRBV7-2 and TRBJ2-3, with D possibly matching TRBD2 (6 bases). V was pared by 0 bases and J by 6 bases, with 19 bases between. This CDR3 contains 17 residues. The germline gives CDR1 SGHTA, CDR2 FQGNSA. The CDR3 DNA reads as TGTGCCAGCAGCTTAGCCCTAGCCGGGGGATATTCGGATACGCAGTATTTT. Its protein product is CASSLALAGGYSDTQYF.

The chain employs TRBV11-2 and TRBJ1-1, with D perhaps TRBD1 (6 bases). Trimming took off 4 bases at V and 5 bases at J, with 17 bases between the two ends. The CDR3 has 15 residues. From germline, CDR1 is SGHAT and CDR2 FQNNGV. The CDR3 sequence: CASSSSVGGITEAFF. CDR3 coding DNA: TGTGCCAGCAGCTCCTCCGTGGGGGGCATAACTGAAGCTTTCTTT.

In its sample, this clonotype was seen many times. The chain joins TRBV27 to TRBJ2-3; 9 nucleotides agree with TRBD2. This CDR3 is 16 amino acids long. Looked up from germline, CDR1 is MNHEY and CDR2 is SMNVEV (reference sequence). With V trimmed by 7 bases and J by 4 bases, 12 bases remained unmatched. DNA of the CDR3: TGTGCCAGCATCCGAAAGGTAGCGGGGGTTGCAGATACGCAGTATTTT. Amino acid sequence: CASIRKVAGVADTQYF.

The rearrangement joins TRBV20-1 to TRBJ2-1; 8 bases map to TRBD2. With V trimmed by 4 bases and J by 4 bases, 9 bases remained unmatched. The CDR3 loop spans 15 amino acids. Germline-derived CDR1 and CDR2 are DFQATT and SNEGSKA (reference sequence). The CDR3: CSAIGERGIYNEQFF. The CDR3 nucleotides read TGCAGTGCTATTGGTGAGCGGGGGATATACAATGAGCAGTTCTTC.

This clonotype has more than one count but fewer than ten. As the CDR3 is not closed by the conserved phenylalanine or tryptophan, this likely results from a read error. The DNA is left out, because the CDR3 cannot be placed on it with certainty; the CDR3 is given as TCRdb lists it. The rearrangement uses TRBV6-6 and TRBJ2-3. Germline CDR1 MNHNY, CDR2 SVGAGI (reference sequence). Including both end residues, the CDR3 is 14 amino acids long. CDR3 sequence: CASSYSSLAYAVLL.

The genes are TRBV4-2 and TRBJ1-5, with D perhaps matching TRBD1 (5 bases). The CDR3 loop spans 15 amino acids. V lost 0 bases and J lost 2, with 8 bases in between. Germline assignment: CDR1 LGHNA and CDR2 YNFKEQ. CDR3 sequence reads: CASSQEWGGNQPQHF. The CDR3 bases are TGTGCCAGCAGCCAAGAATGGGGGGGCAATCAGCCCCAGCATTTT.

V is TRBV18 and J is TRBJ1-5; no reliable D call. V shed 3 bases and J shed 5 bases, with 20 bases lying between them. The germline gives CDR1 KGHSH, CDR2 LQKENI. This CDR3 is built from 17 residues. In DNA form, the CDR3 reads TGTGCCAGCTCACCGTCACCAACCCCCTCTCGCTATCAGCCCCAGCATTTT. It is translated as CASSPSPTPSRYQPQHF.

A few counts support this clonotype. The chain has TRBV7-2 and TRBJ1-3; D uncertain. This CDR3 is 12 amino acids long. V was pared by 5 bases and J by 9 bases, with 11 bases between. Germline-derived CDR1 and CDR2 are SGHTA and FQGNSA. The CDR3 DNA is TGTGCCAGCAGCCCGGACCCGGGCACCATATATTTT. Translating gives CASSPDPGTIYF.